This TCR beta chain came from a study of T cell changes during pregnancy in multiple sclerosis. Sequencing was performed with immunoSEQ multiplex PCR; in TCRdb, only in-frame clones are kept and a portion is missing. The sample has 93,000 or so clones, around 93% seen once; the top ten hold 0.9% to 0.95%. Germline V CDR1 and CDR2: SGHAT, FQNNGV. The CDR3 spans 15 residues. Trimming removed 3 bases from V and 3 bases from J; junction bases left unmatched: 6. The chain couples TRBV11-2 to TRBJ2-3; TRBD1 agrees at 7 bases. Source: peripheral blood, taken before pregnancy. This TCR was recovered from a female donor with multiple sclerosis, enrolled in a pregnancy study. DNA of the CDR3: TGTGCCAGCAGCTTTAGCAGGGGGAAAACAGATACGCAGTATTTT. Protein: CASSFSRGKTDTQYF.